A selection of T cell receptor beta chains follows, all from one sample in a study of cytomegalovirus exposure and HLA in healthy donors. Data came from immunoSEQ multiplex PCR; TCRdb stores just in-frame clones and leaves some out. The sample lists around 120,000 clones, about 80% occurring once. The sequenced sample consisted of PBMCs. The receptors were sampled from a female donor in good health and CMV-seropositive. The CDR3 runs from the conserved cysteine through the conserved F or W. D genes are given only for firm matches. A row's size may be missing; if present it is once, few, many or a size class.

clone_size d_call j_call cdr3_length v_call cdr3_aa cdr3_nt
. TRBD1 TRBJ1-2 13 TRBV6-1 CASSVGQSGGYTF TGTGCCAGCAGTGTGGGACAGTCGGGTGGCTACACCTTC
once TRBD1 TRBJ1-2 14 TRBV7-9 CASSRGQENYGYTF TGTGCCAGCAGCAGGGGACAGGAGAACTATGGCTACACCTTC
. . TRBJ2-5 15 TRBV7-6 CASTPYFGGRETQYF TGTGCCAGCACCCCTTATTTCGGGGGAAGGGAGACCCAGTACTTC
. . TRBJ1-2 14 TRBV7-2 CASSLGTPNYGYTF TGTGCCAGCAGCCTTGGGACACCTAACTATGGCTACACCTTC
. TRBD1 TRBJ1-2 15 TRBV6-5 CASSSPGQGNYGYTF TGTGCCAGCAGTTCCCCGGGACAGGGAAACTATGGCTACACCTTC
. . TRBJ2-2 15 TRBV5-1 CASSFRQGGTGELFF TGCGCCAGCAGCTTTAGACAGGGAGGCACCGGGGAGCTGTTTTTT
. . TRBJ1-1 13 TRBV7-3 CASSVTTLAEAFF TGTGCCAGCAGCGTTACGACACTAGCTGAAGCTTTCTTT
. TRBD1 TRBJ1-5 15 TRBV7-8 CASSVQGNSNQPQHF TGTGCCAGCAGCGTACAGGGGAATAGCAATCAGCCCCAGCATTTT
. . TRBJ1-1 14 TRBV11-3 CASDIGNQNTEAFF TGTGCCAGCGACATTGGCAACCAGAACACTGAAGCTTTCTTT
. . TRBJ1-6 16 TRBV10-3 CAISERFETRNSPLHF TGTGCCATCAGTGAGCGATTCGAAACGAGGAATTCACCCCTCCACTTT
. TRBD1 TRBJ1-5 20 TRBV6-1 CASSENQGETGERGNQPQHF TGTGCCAGCAGTGAAAATCAGGGGGAGACAGGGGAACGGGGCAATCAGCCCCAGCATTTT
. TRBD1 TRBJ2-7 13 TRBV27 CASSLDRAYEQYF TGTGCCAGCAGCTTGGACAGGGCTTACGAGCAGTACTTC
. TRBD2 TRBJ2-5 17 TRBV7-2 CASSLGRLAGGRETQYF TGTGCCAGCAGCTTAGGCCGCCTAGCGGGGGGGCGGGAGACCCAGTACTTC
. TRBD1 TRBJ1-1 17 TRBV5-1 CASSLKGQGFLGTEAFF TGCGCCAGCAGCTTGAAGGGACAGGGGTTCTTGGGCACTGAAGCTTTCTTT
once TRBD1 TRBJ2-1 15 TRBV7-3 CASSLQGASYNEQFF TGTGCCAGCAGCCTTCAGGGGGCCTCCTACAATGAGCAGTTCTTC
. . TRBJ2-7 14 TRBV27 CASSLGAVPYEQYF TGTGCCAGCAGTTTAGGGGCTGTACCCTACGAGCAGTACTTC
. . TRBJ2-1 13 TRBV19 CASSTRAYNEQFF TGTGCCAGTAGTACCAGGGCATACAATGAGCAGTTCTTC
. . TRBJ1-6 14 TRBV7-9 CASSLAGDNSPLHF TGTGCCAGCAGCTTAGCGGGCGATAATTCACCCCTCCACTTT
. . TRBJ2-1 14 TRBV5-6 CASSLGPPPNEQFF TGTGCCAGCAGCTTGGGTCCCCCTCCCAATGAGCAGTTCTTC
. . TRBJ1-2 13 TRBV5-6 CASSFGGGEGYTF TGTGCCAGCAGCTTCGGGGGAGGTGAAGGCTACACCTTC
. . TRBJ1-6 13 TRBV27 CASGRYGNSPLHF TGTGCCAGCGGGCGTTATGGGAATTCACCCCTCCACTTT
. . TRBJ2-5 13 TRBV13 CASSSRGEETQYF TGTGCCAGCAGCTCCAGGGGGGAAGAGACCCAGTACTTC
. . TRBJ2-3 14 TRBV4-1 CASSRSGDTDTQYF TGCGCCAGCAGCCGGTCGGGGGACACAGATACGCAGTATTTT
. . TRBJ2-1 13 TRBV19 CASTLGAVDEQFF TGTGCCAGTACCCTGGGGGCGGTGGATGAGCAGTTCTTC
. TRBD1 TRBJ1-2 16 TRBV27 CASSELGTVLNYGYTF TGTGCCAGCAGTGAACTCGGGACAGTCCTTAACTATGGCTACACCTTC
. . TRBJ1-5 15 TRBV6-1 CASSEPPGSGQPQHF TGTGCCAGCAGTGAACCCCCAGGGTCGGGTCAGCCCCAGCATTTT
few . TRBJ2-5 15 TRBV4-2 CASSPARSGEETQYF TGTGCCAGCAGCCCGGCCCGGTCAGGCGAAGAGACCCAGTACTTC
. . TRBJ2-5 14 TRBV7-9 CASSLGAGQETQYF TGTGCCAGCAGCTTAGGGGCAGGACAAGAGACCCAGTACTTC
. . TRBJ2-7 14 TRBV30 CAWRSGGSSYEQYF TGTGCCTGGAGGTCTGGCGGATCATCCTACGAGCAGTACTTC
. . TRBJ1-5 16 TRBV4-1 CASSHMRDGSNQPQHF TGCGCCAGCAGCCACATGCGGGACGGTAGCAATCAGCCCCAGCATTTT
. TRBD1 TRBJ1-1 13 TRBV29-1 CSAERGLDTEAFF TGCAGCGCCGAGAGGGGGCTGGACACTGAAGCTTTCTTT
. . TRBJ2-2 14 TRBV11-2 CASSMDFNTGELFF TGTGCCAGCAGTATGGACTTCAACACCGGGGAGCTGTTTTTT
. TRBD1 TRBJ2-3 15 TRBV29-1 CSVGTGPGQTDTQYF TGCAGCGTTGGGACAGGGCCCGGGCAGACAGATACGCAGTATTTT
once . TRBJ1-5 15 TRBV19 CASSIAGTSGQPQHF TGTGCCAGTAGTATAGCAGGCACCTCAGGTCAGCCCCAGCATTTT
. . TRBJ1-3 15 TRBV13 CASSLVGGTGNTIYF TGTGCCAGCAGCTTAGTCGGGGGGACTGGAAACACCATATATTTT
few TRBD1 TRBJ1-5 15 TRBV6-6 CASSYWTGGGQPQHF TGTGCCAGCAGTTACTGGACAGGGGGCGGGCAGCCCCAGCATTTT
. . TRBJ2-5 14 TRBV5-1 CASSLSTGRLDQYF TGCGCCAGCAGCTTGTCAACAGGGAGATTGGACCAGTACTTC
. TRBD2 TRBJ2-5 15 TRBV6-5 CASSYSSGLGETQYF TGTGCCAGCAGTTACTCGTCTGGACTAGGGGAGACCCAGTACTTC
. TRBD2 TRBJ2-3 18 TRBV6-1 CASSERQAGGLSTDTQYF TGTGCCAGCAGTGAACGGCAAGCGGGGGGGCTAAGCACAGATACGCAGTATTTT
. . TRBJ2-3 14 TRBV7-8 CASSLVETRDTQYF TGTGCCAGCAGCTTAGTCGAGACTAGAGATACGCAGTATTTT
. . TRBJ2-5 15 TRBV19 CASSIDSSNGETQYF TGTGCCAGTAGTATTGACAGTAGCAATGGGGAGACCCAGTACTTC
few TRBD1 TRBJ1-1 14 TRBV5-1 CASSWSGGGTEAFF TGCGCCAGCAGCTGGTCAGGGGGTGGGACTGAAGCTTTCTTT
. TRBD1 TRBJ1-2 15 TRBV30 CAWSLTSGTGHGYTF TGTGCCTGGAGTTTAACCTCCGGGACAGGGCATGGCTACACCTTC
. . TRBJ1-3 15 TRBV14 CASSQNSGRGNTIYF TGTGCCAGCAGCCAAAATTCGGGGAGGGGAAACACCATATATTTT
. TRBD1 TRBJ1-4 15 TRBV19 CASSIAGTGSEKLFF TGTGCCAGTAGTATAGCGGGGACAGGGTCTGAAAAACTGTTTTTT
. TRBD2 TRBJ2-7 13 TRBV19 CASSAWEGSEQYF TGTGCCAGTAGTGCGTGGGAGGGATCCGAGCAGTACTTC
. . TRBJ1-2 16 TRBV5-1 CASSLIPTGTNYGYTF TGCGCCAGCAGCTTGATCCCAACGGGGACTAACTATGGCTACACCTTC
. TRBD1 TRBJ2-5 12 TRBV29-1 CSVQGDSETQYF TGCAGCGTACAGGGGGACTCAGAGACCCAGTACTTC
. TRBD1 TRBJ1-1 13 TRBV5-1 CASSSEDRLEAFF TGCGCCAGCAGCTCAGAGGACAGGCTCGAAGCTTTCTTT
. . TRBJ1-1 16 TRBV5-6 CASSLLTPAMNTEAFF TGTGCCAGCAGCTTACTTACCCCCGCTATGAACACTGAAGCTTTCTTT
. . TRBJ1-2 12 TRBV30 CASLWSGGGYTF TGTGCCTCCCTATGGTCTGGAGGGGGCTACACCTTC
. TRBD1 TRBJ1-3 16 TRBV6-5 CASSYSRTGGGYTIYF TGTGCCAGCAGTTACTCCCGGACAGGGGGTGGATACACCATATATTTT
. TRBD2 TRBJ2-5 18 TRBV4-3 CASSQGNTAGVTQETQYF TGCGCCAGCAGCCAAGGGAACACAGCGGGGGTGACGCAAGAGACCCAGTACTTC
many . TRBJ1-1 13 TRBV10-3 CASQDTRGTEAFF TGTGCCAGCCAAGACACACGGGGCACTGAAGCTTTCTTT